This paragraph covers one T cell receptor beta chain sequence. The sample originates from a study of control samples from healthy donors and cancer patients. Some clones are missing from TCRdb's copy, which holds only in-frame ones; the method was immunoSEQ multiplex PCR. The sample lists about 74,000 clones, approximately 91% occurring once. The sample taken for sequencing was blood. The TCR sequence derives from a woman aged 45 to 65 in good health.

The CDR3 region has the DNA TGTGCCAGCAGTCTGGGGGCGCCTAGGACTAATGAAAAACTGTTTTTT. Translation gives CASSLGAPRTNEKLFF. The gene calls are TRBV7-9 and TRBJ1-4, with D tentatively TRBD1 (6 bases). The CDR3 spans 16 residues. V lost 6 bases, J lost 2 bases, and 16 bases lay in between. Germline-derived CDR1 and CDR2 are SEHNR and FQNEAQ (reference sequence).